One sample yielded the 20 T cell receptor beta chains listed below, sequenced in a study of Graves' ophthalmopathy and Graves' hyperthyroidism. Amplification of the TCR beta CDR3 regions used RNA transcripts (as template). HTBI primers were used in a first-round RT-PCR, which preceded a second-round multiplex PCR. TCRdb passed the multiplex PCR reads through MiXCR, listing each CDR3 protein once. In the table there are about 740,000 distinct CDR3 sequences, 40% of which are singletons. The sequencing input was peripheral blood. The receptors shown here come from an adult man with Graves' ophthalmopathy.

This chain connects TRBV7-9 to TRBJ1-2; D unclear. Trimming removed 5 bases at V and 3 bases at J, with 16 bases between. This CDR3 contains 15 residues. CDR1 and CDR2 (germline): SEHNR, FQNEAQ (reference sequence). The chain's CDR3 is CASSQTVAQYYGYTF. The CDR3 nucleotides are TGTGCCAGCAGCCAAACGGTCGCACAATACTATGGCTACACCTTC.

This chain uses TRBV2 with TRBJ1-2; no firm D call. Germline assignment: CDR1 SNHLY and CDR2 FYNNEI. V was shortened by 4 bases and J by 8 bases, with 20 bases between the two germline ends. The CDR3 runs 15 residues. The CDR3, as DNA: TGTGCCAGCAGTGCTCTGAACACCGGGGAGGAGGGCTACACCTTC. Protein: CASSALNTGEEGYTF.

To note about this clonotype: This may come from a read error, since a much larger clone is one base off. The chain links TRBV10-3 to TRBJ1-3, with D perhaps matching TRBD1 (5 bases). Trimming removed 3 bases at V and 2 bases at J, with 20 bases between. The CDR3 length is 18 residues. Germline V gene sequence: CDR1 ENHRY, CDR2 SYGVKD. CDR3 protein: CAISEEVFQGRTGNTIYF. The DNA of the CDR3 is TGTGCCATCAGTGAAGAAGTATTTCAGGGTAGAACTGGAAACACCATATATTTT.

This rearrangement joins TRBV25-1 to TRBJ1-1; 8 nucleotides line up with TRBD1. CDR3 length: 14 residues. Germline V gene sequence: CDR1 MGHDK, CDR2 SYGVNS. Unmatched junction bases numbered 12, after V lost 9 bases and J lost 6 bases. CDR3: CASTKSGGLAEAFF. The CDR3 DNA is TGTGCCAGTACAAAATCAGGGGGCTTGGCTGAAGCTTTCTTT.

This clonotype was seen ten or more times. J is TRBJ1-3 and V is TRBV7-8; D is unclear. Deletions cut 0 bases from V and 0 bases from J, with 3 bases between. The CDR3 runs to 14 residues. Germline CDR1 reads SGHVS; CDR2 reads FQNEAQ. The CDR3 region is CASSLADSGNTIYF. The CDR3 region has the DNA TGTGCCAGCAGCTTAGCGGACTCTGGAAACACCATATATTTT.

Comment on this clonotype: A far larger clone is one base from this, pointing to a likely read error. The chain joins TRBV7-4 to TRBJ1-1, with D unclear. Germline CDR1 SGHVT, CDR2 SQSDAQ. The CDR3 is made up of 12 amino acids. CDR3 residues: CASSHSGTEALF. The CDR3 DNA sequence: TGTGCCAGCAGTCACAGTGGAACTGAAGCTCTCTTT.

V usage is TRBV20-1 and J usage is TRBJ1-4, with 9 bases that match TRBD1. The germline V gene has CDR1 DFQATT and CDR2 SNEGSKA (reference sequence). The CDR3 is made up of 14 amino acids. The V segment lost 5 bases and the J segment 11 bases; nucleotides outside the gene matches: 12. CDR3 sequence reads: CSAPPGGTGRKLFF. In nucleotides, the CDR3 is TGCAGTGCTCCGCCCGGAGGGACAGGGAGGAAACTGTTTTTT.

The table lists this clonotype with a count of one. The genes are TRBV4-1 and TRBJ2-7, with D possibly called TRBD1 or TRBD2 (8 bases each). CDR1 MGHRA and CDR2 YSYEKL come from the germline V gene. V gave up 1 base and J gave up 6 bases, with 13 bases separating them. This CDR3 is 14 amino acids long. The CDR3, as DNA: TGCGCCAGCAGCCAAGGGACAGGGACTAGCGAGCAGTACTTC. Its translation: CASSQGTGTSEQYF.

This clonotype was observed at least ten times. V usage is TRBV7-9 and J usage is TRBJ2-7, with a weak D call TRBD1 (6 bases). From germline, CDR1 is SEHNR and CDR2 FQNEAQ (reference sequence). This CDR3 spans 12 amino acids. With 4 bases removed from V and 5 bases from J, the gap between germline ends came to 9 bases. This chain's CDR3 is CASSYGQNEQYF. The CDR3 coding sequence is TGTGCCAGCAGCTATGGACAGAACGAGCAGTACTTC.

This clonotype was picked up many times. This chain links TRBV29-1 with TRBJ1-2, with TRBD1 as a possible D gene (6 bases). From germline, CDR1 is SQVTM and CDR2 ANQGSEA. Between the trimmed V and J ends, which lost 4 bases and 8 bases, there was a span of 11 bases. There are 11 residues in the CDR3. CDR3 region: CSVVGGWGYTF. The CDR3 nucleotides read TGCAGCGTTGTGGGGGGCTGGGGCTACACCTTC.

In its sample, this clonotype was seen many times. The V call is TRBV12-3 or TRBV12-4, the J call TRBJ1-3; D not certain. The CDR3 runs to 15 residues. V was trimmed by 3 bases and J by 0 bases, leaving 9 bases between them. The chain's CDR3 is CASSFFQSSGNTIYF. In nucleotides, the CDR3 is TGTGCCAGCAGTTTCTTCCAGAGCTCTGGAAACACCATATATTTT.

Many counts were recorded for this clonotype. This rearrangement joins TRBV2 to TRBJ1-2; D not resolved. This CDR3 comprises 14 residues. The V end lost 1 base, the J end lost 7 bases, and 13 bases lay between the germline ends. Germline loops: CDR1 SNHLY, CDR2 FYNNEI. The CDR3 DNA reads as TGTGCCAGCAGTGAAGGGGAGAACGCGGGTGGCTACACCTTC. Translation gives CASSEGENAGGYTF.

The CDR3 region is CASSGRLENTEAFF. CDR3 DNA: TGTGCCAGCAGCGGGAGGCTGGAGAACACTGAAGCTTTCTTT. The chain links TRBV5-8 to TRBJ1-1, with D uncertain. This CDR3 is built from 14 residues. Germline CDR1 and CDR2: SGHTS and YDEGEE. Trimming removed 4 bases from V and 1 base from J, with 11 bases in between.

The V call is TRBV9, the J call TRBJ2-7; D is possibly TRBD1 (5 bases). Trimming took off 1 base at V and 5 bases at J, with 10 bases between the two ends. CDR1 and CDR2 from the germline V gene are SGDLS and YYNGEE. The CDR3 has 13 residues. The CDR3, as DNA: TGTGCCAGCAGCGTAAGGGGTCACGACGAGCAGTACTTC. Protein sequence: CASSVRGHDEQYF.

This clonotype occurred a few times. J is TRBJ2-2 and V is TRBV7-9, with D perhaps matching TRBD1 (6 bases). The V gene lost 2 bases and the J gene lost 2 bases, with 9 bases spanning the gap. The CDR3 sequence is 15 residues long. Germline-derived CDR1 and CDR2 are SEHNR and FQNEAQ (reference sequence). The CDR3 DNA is TGTGCCAGCAGCTTATCAGGGGACAACACCGGGGAGCTGTTTTTT. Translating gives CASSLSGDNTGELFF.

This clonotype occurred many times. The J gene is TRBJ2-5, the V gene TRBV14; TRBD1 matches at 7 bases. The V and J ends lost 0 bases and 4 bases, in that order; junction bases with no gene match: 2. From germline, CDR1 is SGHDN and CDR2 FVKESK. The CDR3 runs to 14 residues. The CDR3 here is CASSQEQGRETQYF. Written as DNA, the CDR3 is TGTGCCAGCAGCCAAGAACAGGGGAGAGAGACCCAGTACTTC.

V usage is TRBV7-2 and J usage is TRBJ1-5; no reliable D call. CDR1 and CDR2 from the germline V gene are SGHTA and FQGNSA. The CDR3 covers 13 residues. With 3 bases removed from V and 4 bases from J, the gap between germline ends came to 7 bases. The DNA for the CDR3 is TGTGCCAGCAGCTTCGATCTGAATCAGCCCCAGCATTTT. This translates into CASSFDLNQPQHF.

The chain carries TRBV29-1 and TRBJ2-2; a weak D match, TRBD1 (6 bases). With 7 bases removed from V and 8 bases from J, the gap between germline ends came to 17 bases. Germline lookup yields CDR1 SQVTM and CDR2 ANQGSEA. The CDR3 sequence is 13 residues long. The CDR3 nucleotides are TGCAGCGCATACAGGGTGTCCGAGGGGGAGCTGTTTTTT. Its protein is CSAYRVSEGELFF.

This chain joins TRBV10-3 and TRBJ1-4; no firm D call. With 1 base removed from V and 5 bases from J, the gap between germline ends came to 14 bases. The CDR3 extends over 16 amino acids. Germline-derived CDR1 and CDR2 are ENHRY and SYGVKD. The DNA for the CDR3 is TGTGCCATCAGTGAGTTGGCGAGCGTGGGCAATGAAAAACTGTTTTTT. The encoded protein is CAISELASVGNEKLFF.

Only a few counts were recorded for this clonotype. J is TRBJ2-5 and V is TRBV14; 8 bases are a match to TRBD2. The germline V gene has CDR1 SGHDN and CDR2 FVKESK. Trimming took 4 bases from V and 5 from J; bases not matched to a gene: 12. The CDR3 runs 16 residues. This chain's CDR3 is CASSLSYLAGVETQYF. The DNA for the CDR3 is TGTGCCAGCAGCCTTTCGTACCTAGCGGGTGTGGAGACCCAGTACTTC.